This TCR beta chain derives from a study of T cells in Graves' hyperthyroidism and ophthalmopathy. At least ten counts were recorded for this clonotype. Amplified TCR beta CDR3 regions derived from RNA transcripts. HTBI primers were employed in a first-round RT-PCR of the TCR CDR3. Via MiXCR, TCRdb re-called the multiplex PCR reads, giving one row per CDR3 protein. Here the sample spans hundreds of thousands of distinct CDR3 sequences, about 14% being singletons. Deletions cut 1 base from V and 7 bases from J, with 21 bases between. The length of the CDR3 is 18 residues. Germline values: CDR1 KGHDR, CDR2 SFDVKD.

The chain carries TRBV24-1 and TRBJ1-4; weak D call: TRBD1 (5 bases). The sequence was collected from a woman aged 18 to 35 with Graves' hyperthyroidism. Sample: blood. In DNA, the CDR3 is TGTGCCACCAGTGATTTTACCACCCCCGACAGCCCTGGTGAAAAACTGTTTTTT. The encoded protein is CATSDFTTPDSPGEKLFF.